This T cell receptor beta chain was captured by sequencing in a study of OX40 agonist ivuxolimab in advanced cancers. Study observations and caveats: Still undetermined is the antigen specificity of the expanded peripheral T cells. In general, CD8+ T cells held more expanded clones than CD4+ did, on average.

Clones were read by immunoSEQ multiplex PCR, and TCRdb kept only the in-frame ones, dropping some. The top ten clones hold roughly 4% of a sample with just under 45,000 clones, 80% of them seen once. Regarding this clone: Its antigen is unidentified.

The CDR3 has 12 amino acids. Trimming removed 7 bases at V and 5 bases at J, with 11 bases between. Germline values: CDR1 SGHAT, CDR2 FQNNGV. The V and J genes are TRBV11-2 and TRBJ2-5; no clear D gene. This sequence originates from an adult with an advanced solid tumor such as melanoma, head and neck, liver or kidney cancer. Sequencing used CD4+ or CD8+ T cells sorted from blood, obtained in a trial of the OX40 agonist ivuxolimab. The CDR3, as DNA: TGTGCCAGCACTAACCTAGGGGAGACCCAGTACTTC. Residues: CASTNLGETQYF.